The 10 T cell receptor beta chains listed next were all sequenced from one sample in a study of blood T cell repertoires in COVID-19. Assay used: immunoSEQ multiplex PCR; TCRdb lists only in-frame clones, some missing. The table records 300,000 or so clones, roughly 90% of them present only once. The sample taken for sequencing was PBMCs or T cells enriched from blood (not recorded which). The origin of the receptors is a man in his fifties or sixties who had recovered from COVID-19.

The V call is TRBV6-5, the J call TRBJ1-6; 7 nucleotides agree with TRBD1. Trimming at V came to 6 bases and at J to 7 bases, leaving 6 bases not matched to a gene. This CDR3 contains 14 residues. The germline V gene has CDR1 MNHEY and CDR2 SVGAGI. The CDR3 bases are TGTGCCAGCAGCCACAGGGACAGAAATTCACCCCTCCACTTT. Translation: CASSHRDRNSPLHF.

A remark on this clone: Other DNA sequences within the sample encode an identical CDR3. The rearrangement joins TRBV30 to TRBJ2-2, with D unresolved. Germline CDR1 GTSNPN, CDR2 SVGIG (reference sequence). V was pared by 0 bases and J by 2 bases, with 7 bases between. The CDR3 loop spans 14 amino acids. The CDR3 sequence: CAWSVLSNTGELFF. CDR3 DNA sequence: TGTGCCTGGAGTGTACTTAGCAACACCGGGGAGCTGTTTTTT. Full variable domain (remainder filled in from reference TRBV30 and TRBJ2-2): SQTIHQWPATLVQPVGSPLSLECTVEGTSNPNLYWYRQAAGRGLQLLFYSVGIGQISSEVPQNLSASRPQDRQFILSSKKLLLSDSGFYLCAWSVLSNTGELFFGEGSRLTVL.

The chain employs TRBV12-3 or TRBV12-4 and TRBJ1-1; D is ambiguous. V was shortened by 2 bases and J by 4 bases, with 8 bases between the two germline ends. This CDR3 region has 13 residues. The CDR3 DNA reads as TGTGCCAGCAGTTTACCCCCCCTCACTGAAGCTTTCTTT. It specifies CASSLPPLTEAFF.

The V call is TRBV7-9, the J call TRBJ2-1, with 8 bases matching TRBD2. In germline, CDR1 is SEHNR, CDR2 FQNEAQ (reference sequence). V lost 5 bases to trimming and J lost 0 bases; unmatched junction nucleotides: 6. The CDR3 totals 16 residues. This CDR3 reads CASSHPSGSSYNEQFF. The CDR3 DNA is TGTGCCAGCAGCCATCCAAGCGGGAGCTCCTACAATGAGCAGTTCTTC. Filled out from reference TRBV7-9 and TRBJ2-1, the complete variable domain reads DTGVSQNPRHKITKRGQNVTFRCDPISEHNRLYWYRQTLGQGPEFLTYFQNEAQLEKSRLLSDRFSAERPKGSFSTLEIQRTEQGDSAMYLCASSHPSGSSYNEQFFGPGTRLTVL.

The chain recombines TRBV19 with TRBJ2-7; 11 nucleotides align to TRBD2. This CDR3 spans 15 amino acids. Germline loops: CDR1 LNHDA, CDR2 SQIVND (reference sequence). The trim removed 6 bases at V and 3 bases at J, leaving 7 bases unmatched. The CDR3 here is CASRKTSGGIYEQYF. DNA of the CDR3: TGTGCCAGTAGGAAAACTAGCGGGGGAATCTACGAGCAGTACTTC.

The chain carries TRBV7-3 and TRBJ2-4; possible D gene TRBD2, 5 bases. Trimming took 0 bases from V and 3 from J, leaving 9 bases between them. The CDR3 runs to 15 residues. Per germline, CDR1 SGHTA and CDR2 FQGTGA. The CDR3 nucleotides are TGTGCCAGCAGCTTAACCTGGGGAGACAAAAACATTCAGTACTTC. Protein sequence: CASSLTWGDKNIQYF. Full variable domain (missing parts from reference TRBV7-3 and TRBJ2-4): GAGVSQTPSNKVTEKGKYVELRCDPISGHTALYWYRQSLGQGPEFLIYFQGTGAADDSGLPNDRFFAVRPEGSVSTLKIQRTERGDSAVYLCASSLTWGDKNIQYFGAGTRLSVL.

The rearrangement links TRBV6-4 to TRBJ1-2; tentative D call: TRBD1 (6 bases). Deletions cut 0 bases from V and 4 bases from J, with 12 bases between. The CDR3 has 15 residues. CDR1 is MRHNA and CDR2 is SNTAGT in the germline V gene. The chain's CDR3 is CASSDSARGGYGYTF. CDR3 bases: TGTGCCAGCAGTGACTCGGCCAGGGGCGGCTATGGCTACACCTTC.

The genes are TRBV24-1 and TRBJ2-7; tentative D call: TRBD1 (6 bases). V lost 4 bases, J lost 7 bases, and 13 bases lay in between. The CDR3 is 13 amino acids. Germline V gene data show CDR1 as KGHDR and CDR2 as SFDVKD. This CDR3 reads CATSEFQGGEQYF. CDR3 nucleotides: TGTGCCACCAGTGAGTTTCAAGGGGGAGAGCAGTACTTC.

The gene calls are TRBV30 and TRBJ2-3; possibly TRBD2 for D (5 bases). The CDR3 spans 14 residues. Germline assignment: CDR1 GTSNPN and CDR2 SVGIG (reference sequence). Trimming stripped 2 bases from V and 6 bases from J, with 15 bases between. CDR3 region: CAWSFTGLYDTQYF. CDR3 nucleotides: TGTGCCTGGAGTTTTACCGGACTGTACGATACGCAGTATTTT.

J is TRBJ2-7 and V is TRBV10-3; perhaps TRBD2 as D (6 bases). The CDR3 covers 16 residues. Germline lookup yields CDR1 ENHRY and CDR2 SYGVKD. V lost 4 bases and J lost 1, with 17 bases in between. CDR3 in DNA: TGTGCCATCAGTGGTCCCAGGGAGGCGGGGTCCTACGAGCAGTACTTC. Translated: CAISGPREAGSYEQYF.